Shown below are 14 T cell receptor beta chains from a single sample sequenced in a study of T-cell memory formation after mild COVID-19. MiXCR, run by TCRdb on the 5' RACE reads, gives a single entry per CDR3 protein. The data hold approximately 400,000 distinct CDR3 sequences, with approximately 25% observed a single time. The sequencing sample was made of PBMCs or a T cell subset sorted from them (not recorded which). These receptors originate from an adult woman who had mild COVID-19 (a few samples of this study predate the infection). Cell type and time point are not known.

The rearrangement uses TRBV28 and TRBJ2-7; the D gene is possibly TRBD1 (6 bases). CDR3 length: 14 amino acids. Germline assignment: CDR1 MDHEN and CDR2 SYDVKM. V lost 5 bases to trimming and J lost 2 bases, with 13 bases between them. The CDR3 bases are TGTGCCAGCAGTACCCCCTGGGACACCTACGAGCAGTACTTC. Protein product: CASSTPWDTYEQYF.

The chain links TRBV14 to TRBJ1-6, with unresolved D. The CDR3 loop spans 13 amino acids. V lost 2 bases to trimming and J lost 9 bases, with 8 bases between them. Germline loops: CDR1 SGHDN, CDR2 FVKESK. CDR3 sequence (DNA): TGTGCCAGCAGCCAATTACACGGTTCACCCCTCCACTTT. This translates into CASSQLHGSPLHF.

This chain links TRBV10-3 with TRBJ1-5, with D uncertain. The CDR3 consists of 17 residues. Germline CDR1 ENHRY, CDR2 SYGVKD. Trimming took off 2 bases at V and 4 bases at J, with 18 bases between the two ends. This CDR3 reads CAISEGGRRYDNQPQHF. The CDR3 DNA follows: TGTGCCATCAGTGAGGGCGGCCGCCGATACGATAATCAGCCCCAGCATTTT.

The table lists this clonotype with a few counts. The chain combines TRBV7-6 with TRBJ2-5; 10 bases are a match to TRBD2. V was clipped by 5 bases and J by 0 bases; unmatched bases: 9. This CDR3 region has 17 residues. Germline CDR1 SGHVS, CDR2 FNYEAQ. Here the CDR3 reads CASSPKLAGGNQETQYF. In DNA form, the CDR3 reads TGTGCCAGCAGCCCGAAGTTAGCGGGAGGTAACCAAGAGACCCAGTACTTC.

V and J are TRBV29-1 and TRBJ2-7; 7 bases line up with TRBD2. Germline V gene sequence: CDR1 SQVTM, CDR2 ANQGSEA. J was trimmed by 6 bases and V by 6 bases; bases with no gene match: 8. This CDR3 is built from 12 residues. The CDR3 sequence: CSVVGGRREQYF. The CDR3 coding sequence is TGCAGCGTCGTGGGAGGGCGGCGCGAGCAGTACTTC.

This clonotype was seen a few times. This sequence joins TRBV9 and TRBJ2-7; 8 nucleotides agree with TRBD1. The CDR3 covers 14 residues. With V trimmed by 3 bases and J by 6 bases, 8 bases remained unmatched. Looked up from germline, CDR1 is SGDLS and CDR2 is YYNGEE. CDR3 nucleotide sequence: TGTGCCAGCAGCGGGACAGGGTCTAGTAGCGAGCAGTACTTC. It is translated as CASSGTGSSSEQYF.

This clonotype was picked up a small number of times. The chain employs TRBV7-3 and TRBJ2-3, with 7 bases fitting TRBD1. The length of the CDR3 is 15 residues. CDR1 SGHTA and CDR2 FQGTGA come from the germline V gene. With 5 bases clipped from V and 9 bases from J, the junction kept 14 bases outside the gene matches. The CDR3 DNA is TGTGCCAGCAGCCTCCGGGACAGCTTCCTTGAGACGCAGTATTTT. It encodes CASSLRDSFLETQYF. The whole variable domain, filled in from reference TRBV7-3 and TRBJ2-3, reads GAGVSQTPSNKVTEKGKYVELRCDPISGHTALYWYRQSLGQGPEFLIYFQGTGAADDSGLPNDRFFAVRPEGSVSTLKIQRTERGDSAVYLCASSLRDSFLETQYFGPGTRLTVL.

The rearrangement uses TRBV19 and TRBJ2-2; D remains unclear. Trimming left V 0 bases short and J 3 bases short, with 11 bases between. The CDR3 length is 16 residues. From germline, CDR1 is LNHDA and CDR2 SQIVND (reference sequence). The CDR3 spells CASSIETPLDTGELFF. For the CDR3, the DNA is TGTGCCAGTAGTATAGAGACACCTCTGGACACCGGGGAGCTGTTTTTT.

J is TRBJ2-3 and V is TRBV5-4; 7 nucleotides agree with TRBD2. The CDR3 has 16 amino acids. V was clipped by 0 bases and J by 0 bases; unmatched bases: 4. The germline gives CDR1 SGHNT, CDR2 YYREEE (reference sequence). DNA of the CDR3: TGTGCCAGCAGCTTGGCCGGGAGGTCGAGCACAGATACGCAGTATTTT. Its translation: CASSLAGRSSTDTQYF.

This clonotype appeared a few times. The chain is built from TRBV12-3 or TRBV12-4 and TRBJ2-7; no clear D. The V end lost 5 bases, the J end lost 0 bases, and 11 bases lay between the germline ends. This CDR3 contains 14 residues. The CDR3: CASSENSFSYEQYF. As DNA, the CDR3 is TGTGCCAGCAGTGAAAACAGCTTCTCCTACGAGCAGTACTTC.

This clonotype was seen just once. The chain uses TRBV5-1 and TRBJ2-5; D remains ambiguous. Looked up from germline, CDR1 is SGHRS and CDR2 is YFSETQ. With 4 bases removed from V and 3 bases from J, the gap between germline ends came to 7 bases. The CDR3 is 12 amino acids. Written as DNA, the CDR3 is TGCGCCAGCAGCCAAGAGAAAGAGACCCAGTACTTC. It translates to CASSQEKETQYF. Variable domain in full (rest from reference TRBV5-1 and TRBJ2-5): KAGVTQTPRYLIKTRGQQVTLSCSPISGHRSVSWYQQTPGQGLQFLFEYFSETQRNKGNFPGRFSGRQFSNSRSEMNVSTLELGDSALYLCASSQEKETQYFGPGTRLLVL.

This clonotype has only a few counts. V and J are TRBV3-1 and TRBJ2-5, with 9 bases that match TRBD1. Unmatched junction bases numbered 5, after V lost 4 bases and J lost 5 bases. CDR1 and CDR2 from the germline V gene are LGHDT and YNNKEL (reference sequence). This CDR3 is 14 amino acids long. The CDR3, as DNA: TGTGCCAGCAGCCGAGGACAGGGGCGGGAGACCCAGTACTTC. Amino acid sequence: CASSRGQGRETQYF.

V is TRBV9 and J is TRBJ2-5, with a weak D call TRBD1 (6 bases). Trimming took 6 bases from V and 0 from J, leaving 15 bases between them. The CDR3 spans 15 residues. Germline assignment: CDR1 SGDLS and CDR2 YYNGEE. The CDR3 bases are TGTGCCAGCAACACCCTCGGGGACAACCAAGAGACCCAGTACTTC. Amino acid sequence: CASNTLGDNQETQYF.

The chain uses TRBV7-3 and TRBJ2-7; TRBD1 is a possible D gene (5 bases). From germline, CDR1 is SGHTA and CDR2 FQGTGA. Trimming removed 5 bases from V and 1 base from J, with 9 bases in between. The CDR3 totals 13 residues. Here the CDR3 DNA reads TGTGCCAGCAGCACGGACAAGTCCTACGAGCAGTACTTC. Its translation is CASSTDKSYEQYF.